This T cell receptor beta chain was sequenced during a study of cytomegalovirus exposure and HLA in healthy donors. Overall study: HLA-typed donors were the source of about 85 million unique TCRs held in an early data release. Findings and caveats of the study: In a later analysis, V- and J-gene trimming of beta chains associated with a DCLRE1C missense variant, replicated independently. Presence/absence analysis assumed near-uniform sequencing depth across donors.

The study ran its PCR with 60 Vbeta and 13 Jbeta primers. The data were produced by immunoSEQ multiplex PCR, yet TCRdb's version contains in-frame clones alone and is incomplete. Of more than 95,000 clones in the sample, roughly three quarters were seen once. Donors had nominal health at sampling but likely had unrecorded immune exposures. Comments on this clone: Its antigen is unidentified.

The J segment lost 1 base and the V segment lost 5 bases, leaving 3 bases of the junction unmatched. Germline loops: CDR1 MDHEN, CDR2 SYDVKM. The CDR3 runs 14 residues. The sequenced material came from PBMCs. This chain connects TRBV28 to TRBJ2-3; 7 nucleotides match TRBD1. This receptor was identified in a man younger than 40 in good health and CMV-seronegative. DNA of the CDR3: TGTGCCAGCAGTCGAGGACAGGGCACAGATACGCAGTATTTT. Amino acids: CASSRGQGTDTQYF.